This T cell receptor (beta chain) was sequenced during a study of T cells in Graves' hyperthyroidism and ophthalmopathy. The study excluded patients with uncontrolled infection, other autoimmune disease, pregnancy or lactation. Every diagnosis used clinical symptoms, serum thyroxine and TRAb, thyroid ultrasound and orbital computed tomography. This CDR3 spans 14 amino acids. Germline CDR1 reads SGHVS; CDR2 reads FQNEAQ. Trimming at V came to 8 bases and at J to 2 bases, leaving 3 bases not matched to a gene. There were TCR beta CDR3 regions amplified from RNA transcripts. Using the HTBI primer set, a first-round RT-PCR was run on the TCR CDR3. TCRdb re-called the multiplex PCR reads through MiXCR, storing one row per CDR3 protein. The sample carries 600,000 to 650,000 distinct CDR3 sequences, less than 25% recorded once.

Sequencing was performed on blood. The V call is TRBV7-8, the J call TRBJ2-7, with TRBD2 identical over 13 bases. The TCR was taken from a man aged 25 to 45 with Graves' ophthalmopathy. CDR3 loop: CASELAGGTYEQYF. DNA for the CDR3: TGTGCCAGCGAACTAGCGGGAGGGACCTACGAGCAGTACTTC. The entire variable domain, with the rest obtained from reference TRBV7-8 and TRBJ2-7, is as follows: GAGVSQSPRYKVAKRGQDVALRCDPISGHVSLFWYQQALGQGPEFLTYFQNEAQLDKSGLPSDRFFAERPEGSVSTLKIQRTQQEDSAVYLCASELAGGTYEQYFGPGTRLTVT.